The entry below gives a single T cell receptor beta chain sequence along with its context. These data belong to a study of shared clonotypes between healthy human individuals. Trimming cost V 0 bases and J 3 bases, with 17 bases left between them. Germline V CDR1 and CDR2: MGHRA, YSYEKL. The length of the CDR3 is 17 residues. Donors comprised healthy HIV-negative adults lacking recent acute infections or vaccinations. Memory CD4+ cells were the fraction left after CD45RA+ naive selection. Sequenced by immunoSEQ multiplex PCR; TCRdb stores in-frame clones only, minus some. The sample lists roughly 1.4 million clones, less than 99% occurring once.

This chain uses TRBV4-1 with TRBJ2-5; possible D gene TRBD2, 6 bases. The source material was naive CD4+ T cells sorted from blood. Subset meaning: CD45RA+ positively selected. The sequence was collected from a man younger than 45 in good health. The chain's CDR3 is CASSQDARSASEETQYF. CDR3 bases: TGCGCCAGCAGCCAAGATGCGAGGTCGGCTAGCGAAGAGACCCAGTACTTC.